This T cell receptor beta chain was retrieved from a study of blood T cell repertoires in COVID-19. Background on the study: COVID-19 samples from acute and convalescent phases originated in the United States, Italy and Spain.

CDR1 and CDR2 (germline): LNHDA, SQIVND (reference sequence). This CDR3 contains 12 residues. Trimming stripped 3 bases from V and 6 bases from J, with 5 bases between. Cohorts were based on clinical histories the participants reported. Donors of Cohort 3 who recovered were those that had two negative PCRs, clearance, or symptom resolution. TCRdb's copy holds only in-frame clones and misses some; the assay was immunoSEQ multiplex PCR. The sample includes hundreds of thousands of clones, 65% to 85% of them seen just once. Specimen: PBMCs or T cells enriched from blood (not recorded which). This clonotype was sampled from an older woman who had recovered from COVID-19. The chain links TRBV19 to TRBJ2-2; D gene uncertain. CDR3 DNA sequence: TGTGCCAGTAGTATGAGTGCCGGGGAGCTGTTTTTT. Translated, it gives CASSMSAGELFF.